This T cell receptor beta chain was sequenced for a study of T cells in Graves' hyperthyroidism and ophthalmopathy (dated by TCRdb to between 2019 and 2020). Describing the broader study: Peripheral blood samples were taken at initial diagnosis, before any treatment was given. To identify distinguishing TCR V-J signatures, a discovery cohort of around 100 patients was used, comprising 43 with Graves' ophthalmopathy and 57 with stable Graves' hyperthyroidism. An independent validation cohort of about 19 hyperthyroidism patients and 15 or so patients who later progressed to ophthalmopathy tested prospective prediction of ophthalmopathy. The 75 to 100 discovery patients were randomly split 7:3 into training and test sets. Thyroid tissue and blood T-cell repertoires from about 6 Graves' hyperthyroidism patients were also compared in the study. Once sampling was done, hyperthyroidism patients were given methimazole at a starting dose of 30 mg daily, whereas ophthalmopathy patients were given high-dose intravenous methylprednisolone. TCR Vbeta CDR3 sequencing of approximately 140 peripheral blood samples (over 40 ophthalmopathy, over 70 hyperthyroidism and about 17 progressor patients) is reported in the paper. Overall study outcomes, separate from this receptor: In cross-validation, a model built on a 13 V-J signature told ophthalmopathy apart from stable hyperthyroidism with about 90% sensitivity and about 81% specificity, and in testing the same model reached 80%/75%. Most expanded thyroid clonotypes (frequency above 0.001) were also found in blood, which suggests that blood repertoires may mirror thyroid immune responses. Sample size was not statistically predetermined, and investigators were not blinded to group allocation. In validation, the model predicted progression to ophthalmopathy a median of about 6 months before onset, with roughly 70% sensitivity and 72.22% specificity.

The TCR beta CDR3 regions were amplified from RNA transcripts. The TCR CDR3 was subjected to a first round of RT-PCR using the HTBI primer set and the Qiagen OneStep RT-PCR kit. The libraries were constructed in a second round of multiplex PCR and then size-selected and purified. The libraries were sequenced on an Illumina HiSeq2000 using paired-end 100 bp reads. Per the original workflow: SOAPnuke was used to process the raw data, throwing out any read that contained adapters or uncalled bases, had a mean Phred below 15, or lacked an exact constant-primer or identifier match. COPE v1.2.5 was used to merge the high-quality paired reads, and each unique nucleotide sequence was defined as a clonotype. MiTCR v1.1 was used to align the clonotypes against IMGT TRBV, TRBD and TRBJ reference segments. Only V-J combinations with frequency above 0.0001, covering roughly 99% of repertoires, were analysed. A TCS score was defined as the ratio between F50 (clonal expansion) and ExV (chaos), using BLOSUM62-based TCRdist between CDR3 peptides within each V-J. Welch's t-statistics and random forest reduced some 510 V-J features to around 14, which were used in a naive Bayes classifier (R e1071). The public sequencing data were trimmed at Q25 with fastp and processed into clonotypes with MiXCR by TCRdb, which kept only in-frame beta chains. CDR3 protein duplicates are merged, each entry listing the most common genes and DNA. These V and J calls rely on TCRdb rather than the paper's analysis. The sample has hundreds of thousands of distinct CDR3 sequences on record, 14% of them singletons. The ten biggest clones cover around 23% of the sample.

Stable Graves' hyperthyroidism was defined as the absence of progression to ophthalmopathy over 18 months of follow-up. The hyperthyroidism patients were between 18 and 65 years old and newly diagnosed, with a disease duration of less than 2 months. Exclusion was applied to patients with uncontrolled infections, other autoimmune diseases, pregnancy or lactation. Diagnoses were established on the basis of clinical symptoms, serum thyroxine and TRAb, thyroid ultrasound, and orbital computed tomography. Ficoll-Paque density gradient centrifugation was used to isolate PBMCs from 10 ml of fresh peripheral blood. Total RNA was extracted with Trizol reagent, and quality was checked on an Agilent 2100 Bioanalyzer. Trimming costs V 0 bases and J 13 bases, and their ends lie 19 bases apart. Including cysteine and phenylalanine, the CDR3 has 14 amino acids. The kept DNA is CDR3 alone, 42 bases in frame from the first base. CDR1 and CDR2 (SGHRS, YFSETQ) derive from the germline V gene.

This clonotype was seen at least ten times. Its binding antigen is unknown. Per-base qualities were not stored, and no clone one base away is much larger. The rearrangement joined TRBV5-1 to TRBJ2-5; no confident D gene assignment can be made. Sequenced material: blood. The origin of this receptor is a woman in her 30s with Graves' hyperthyroidism. The DNA reads TGCGCCAGCAGCTTGGGCGGCAGTTCGAGGCTCGCGTACTTC. It is translated as CASSLGGSSRLAYF.